Here is one T cell receptor (beta chain) with its context. Antigen unknown. The germline CDR1 and CDR2 sequences are MDHEN and SYDVKM. The CDR3 is 14 amino acids. V shed 1 base and J 6 bases; nucleotides not matched to a gene: 5. This sample stems from a study of cytomegalovirus exposure and HLA in healthy donors. Study results and limitations: More clonal expansion characterized HLA-associated TCR beta chains than equally common others in a later analysis. It is likely that the observed cluster of highly shared sequence variants was a sequencing artifact. TCR beta sequences reportedly predicted the HLA-A and HLA-B alleles of most subjects accurately. V- and J-gene trimming in TCR beta was tied to a missense DCLRE1C variant by an analysis performed later.

A multiplex PCR was run with 60 Vbeta primers and 13 Jbeta primers. Libraries were prepared by immunoSEQ multiplex PCR; TCRdb keeps only in-frame clonotypes and omits some of them. The table lists approximately 240,000 clones, 70% to 80% of them singletons. The origin of this receptor is a woman aged 60-75 years in good health and CMV-seropositive. The chain combines TRBV28 with TRBJ1-2; 7 bases match TRBD1. The sequencing input was PBMCs. CDR3 DNA sequence: TGTGCCAGCAGTTTATCGCAGGGGGTCCATGGCTACACCTTC. It translates to CASSLSQGVHGYTF.